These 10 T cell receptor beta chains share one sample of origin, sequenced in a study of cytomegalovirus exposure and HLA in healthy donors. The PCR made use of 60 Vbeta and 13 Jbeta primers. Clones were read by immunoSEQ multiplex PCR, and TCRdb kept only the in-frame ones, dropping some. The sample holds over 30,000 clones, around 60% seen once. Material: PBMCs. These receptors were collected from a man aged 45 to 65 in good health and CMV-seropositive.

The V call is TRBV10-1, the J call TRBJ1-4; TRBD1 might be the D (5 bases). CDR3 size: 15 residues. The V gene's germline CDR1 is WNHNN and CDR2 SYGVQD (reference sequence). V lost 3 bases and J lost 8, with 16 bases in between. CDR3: CASSDQGSQDEKLFF. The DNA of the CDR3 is TGCGCCAGCAGTGATCAGGGATCGCAAGACGAAAAACTGTTTTTT.

The CDR3 DNA follows: TGTGCCAGCAGCTCCCCGGGACAGTTCGGGGGCTACACCTTC. Translation: CASSSPGQFGGYTF. The V and J genes are TRBV7-2 and TRBJ1-2; 7 bases align to TRBD1. Germline trimming cut 4 bases from V and 8 bases from J; bases unmatched to any gene: 10. The germline V gene encodes CDR1 SGHTA and CDR2 FQGNSA. This CDR3 has 14 residues.

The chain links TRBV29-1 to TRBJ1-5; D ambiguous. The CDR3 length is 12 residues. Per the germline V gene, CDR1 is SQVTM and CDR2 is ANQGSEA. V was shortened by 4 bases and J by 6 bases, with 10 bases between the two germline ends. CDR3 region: CSVGKEGQPQHF. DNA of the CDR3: TGCAGCGTTGGAAAGGAGGGTCAGCCCCAGCATTTT.

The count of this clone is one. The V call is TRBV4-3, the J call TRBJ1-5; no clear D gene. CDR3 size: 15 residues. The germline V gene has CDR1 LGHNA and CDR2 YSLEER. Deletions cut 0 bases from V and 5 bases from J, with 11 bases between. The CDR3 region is CASSQDGGRDQPQHF. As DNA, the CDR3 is TGCGCCAGCAGCCAAGACGGCGGTCGTGATCAGCCCCAGCATTTT.

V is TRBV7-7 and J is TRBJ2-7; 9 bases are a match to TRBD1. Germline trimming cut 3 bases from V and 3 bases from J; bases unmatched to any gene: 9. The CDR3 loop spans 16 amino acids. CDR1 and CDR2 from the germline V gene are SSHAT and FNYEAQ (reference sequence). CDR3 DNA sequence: TGTGCCAGCAGCTTCGACAGGACAGGGGCGATCTACGAGCAGTACTTC. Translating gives CASSFDRTGAIYEQYF.

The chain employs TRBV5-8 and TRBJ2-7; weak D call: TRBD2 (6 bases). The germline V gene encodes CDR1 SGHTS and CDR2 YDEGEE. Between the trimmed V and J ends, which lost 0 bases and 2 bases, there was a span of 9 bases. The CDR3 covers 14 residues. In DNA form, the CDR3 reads TGTGCCAGCAGCTTGGTGGGACTTACCTACGAGCAGTACTTC. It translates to CASSLVGLTYEQYF.

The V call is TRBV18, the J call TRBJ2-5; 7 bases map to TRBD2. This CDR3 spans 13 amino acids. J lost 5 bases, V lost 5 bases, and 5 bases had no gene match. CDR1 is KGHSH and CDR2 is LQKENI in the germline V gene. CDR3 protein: CASSSSGGETQYF. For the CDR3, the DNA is TGTGCCAGCTCATCCTCCGGGGGGGAGACCCAGTACTTC.

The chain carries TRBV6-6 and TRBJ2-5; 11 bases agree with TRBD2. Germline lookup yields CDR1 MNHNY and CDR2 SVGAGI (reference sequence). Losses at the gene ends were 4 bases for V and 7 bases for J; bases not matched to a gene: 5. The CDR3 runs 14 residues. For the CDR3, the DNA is TGTGCCAGCAGTTTACTAGCGGGGGAGGGGACCCAGTACTTC. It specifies CASSLLAGEGTQYF.

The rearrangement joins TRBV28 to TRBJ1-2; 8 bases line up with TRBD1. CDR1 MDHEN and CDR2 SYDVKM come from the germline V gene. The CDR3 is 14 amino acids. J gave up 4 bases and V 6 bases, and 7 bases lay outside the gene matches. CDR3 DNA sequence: TGTGCCAGCAGCCTAGGGGGGACAGGCTATGGCTACACCTTC. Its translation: CASSLGGTGYGYTF.

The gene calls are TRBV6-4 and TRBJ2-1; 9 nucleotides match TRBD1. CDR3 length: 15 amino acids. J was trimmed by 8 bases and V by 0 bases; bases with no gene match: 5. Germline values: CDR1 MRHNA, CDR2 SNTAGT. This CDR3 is CASSDSRDRVDEQFF. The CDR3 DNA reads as TGTGCCAGCAGTGACTCCCGGGACAGGGTGGATGAGCAGTTCTTC.